This T cell receptor beta chain was sequenced in a study of cytomegalovirus exposure and HLA in healthy donors. Study-level results: Three chains linked to CMV were shown in vitro to be specific for CMV antigens.

V lost 2 bases, J lost 0 bases, and 2 bases stayed unmatched. This CDR3 is built from 15 residues. Germline V CDR1 and CDR2: LGHNA, YNFKEQ. The PCR had 60 Vbeta and 13 Jbeta primers. Method: immunoSEQ multiplex PCR; TCRdb's copy keeps in-frame clones and lacks some. The table shows around 85,000 clones, with approximately 69% occurring only once. Points on this clone: The target antigen is unknown.

The material sequenced was PBMCs. This TCR was recovered from a man aged 25-45 years in good health and CMV-seropositive. The rearrangement links TRBV4-2 to TRBJ2-3; 7 nucleotides align to TRBD2. The CDR3 DNA follows: TGTGCCAGCAGCCAAAGCGGGGCAAGCACAGATACGCAGTATTTT. Protein sequence: CASSQSGASTDTQYF.